The T cell receptor (beta chain) described here comes from a study of blood T cell repertoires in COVID-19. This CDR3 comprises 15 residues. V dropped 3 bases and J dropped 3 bases, with 14 bases sitting between them. Germline loops: CDR1 SGHAT, CDR2 FQNNGV. Here immunoSEQ multiplex PCR was the method, and the copy in TCRdb shows in-frame clones only, minus some. The data show 200,000 to 250,000 clones, around 89% seen once. This TCR came from a woman aged 25 to 39 who had recovered from COVID-19. The chain uses TRBV11-2 and TRBJ1-2, with D perhaps matching TRBD1 (6 bases). The sequenced material came from PBMCs or T cells enriched from blood (not recorded which). CDR3: CASSLTHRDDYGYTF. CDR3 nucleotide sequence: TGTGCCAGCAGCTTGACCCACAGGGACGACTATGGCTACACCTTC. The whole variable domain, filled in from reference TRBV11-2 and TRBJ1-2, reads EAGVAQSPRYKIIEKRQSVAFWCNPISGHATLYWYQQILGQGPKLLIQFQNNGVVDDSQLPKDRFSAERLKGVDSTLKIQPAKLEDSAVYLCASSLTHRDDYGYTFGSGTRLTVV.